Shown below are 18 T cell receptor beta chains from a single sample sequenced in a study of long-term antiretroviral therapy in people with HIV. This was the immunoSEQ v3.0 assay at survey level. TCRdb's copy holds only in-frame clones and misses some; the assay was immunoSEQ multiplex PCR. The sample includes approximately 20,000 clones, less than 85% of them seen just once. Sequencing was performed on unsorted PBMCs, taken about 1.8 years before starting antiretroviral therapy. These receptor sequences come from a middle-aged woman with HIV.

This clone was counted between two and nine times. V gene TRBV30 combines with J gene TRBJ1-1; D is perhaps TRBD1 (6 bases). V was clipped by 8 bases and J by 0 bases, with 22 bases between them. In germline, CDR1 is GTSNPN, CDR2 SVGIG (reference sequence). The length of the CDR3 is 16 residues. The CDR3 region is CARSGAESGMNTEAFF. CDR3 in DNA: TGTGCCCGGTCGGGGGCAGAAAGTGGGATGAACACTGAAGCTTTCTTT.

V and J are TRBV7-2 and TRBJ1-2; the D is unclear. In germline, CDR1 is SGHTA, CDR2 FQGNSA. This CDR3 is built from 15 residues. The V and J ends lost 0 bases and 3 bases respectively, with 11 bases between them. Written as DNA, the CDR3 is TGTGCCAGCAGCTTAGCGTTCGTGATGGACTATGGCTACACCTTC. The encoded protein is CASSLAFVMDYGYTF.

The V and J genes are TRBV14 and TRBJ1-2; D might be TRBD1 (6 bases). The germline CDR1 and CDR2 sequences are SGHDN and FVKESK. This CDR3 comprises 13 residues. V lost 4 bases and J 4 bases, leaving 10 bases between the germline ends. The CDR3 sequence is CASSLGAGYGYTF. CDR3 in DNA: TGTGCCAGCAGCCTGGGGGCGGGCTATGGCTACACCTTC.

The chain employs TRBV13 and TRBJ2-1; D not certain. The CDR3 length is 13 residues. Trimming pared 0 bases from V and 4 bases from J, leaving 4 bases between. Looked up from germline, CDR1 is PRHDT and CDR2 is FYEKMQ (reference sequence). The CDR3: CASSLGGYNEQFF. The CDR3, as DNA: TGTGCCAGCAGCTTAGGGGGATACAATGAGCAGTTCTTC.

The V call is TRBV4-1, the J call TRBJ1-5; no clear D. Germline V gives CDR1 MGHRA, CDR2 YSYEKL. Trimming stripped 5 bases from V and 2 bases from J, with 16 bases between. This CDR3 is built from 16 residues. CDR3 sequence (DNA): TGCGCCAGCAGCGCAACGACCGGGGAAGGCAATCAGCCCCAGCATTTT. Its protein product is CASSATTGEGNQPQHF.

This sequence joins TRBV10-1 and TRBJ1-1; D gene unclear. This CDR3 comprises 14 residues. The V end lost 0 bases, the J end lost 1 base, and 6 bases lay between the germline ends. Germline CDR1 reads WNHNN; CDR2 reads SYGVQD (reference sequence). The CDR3 sequence is CASSESSGNTEAFF. The CDR3 DNA is TGCGCCAGCAGTGAGTCATCGGGGAACACTGAAGCTTTCTTT.

V and J are TRBV7-9 and TRBJ1-1; D call uncertain. Trimming stripped 0 bases from V and 8 bases from J, with 7 bases between. CDR3 length: 12 residues. The germline V gene has CDR1 SEHNR and CDR2 FQNEAQ (reference sequence). CDR3 loop: CASSLAWTEAFF. The CDR3, as DNA: TGTGCCAGCAGCTTAGCGTGGACGGAAGCTTTCTTT.

J is TRBJ1-2 and V is TRBV25-1, with D hard to call. Germline-derived CDR1 and CDR2 are MGHDK and SYGVNS. This CDR3 is 14 amino acids long. The V gene lost 3 bases and the J gene lost 2 bases, with 10 bases spanning the gap. The CDR3 DNA reads as TGTGCCAGCAGTGATCCGGGATTGAACTATGGCTACACCTTC. The encoded protein is CASSDPGLNYGYTF.

The chain uses TRBV10-2 and TRBJ2-3; TRBD2 might be the D (5 bases). Per the germline V gene, CDR1 is WSHSY and CDR2 is SAAADI. V lost 2 bases, J lost 0 bases, and 15 bases lay in between. The CDR3 has 17 amino acids. DNA of the CDR3: TGCGCCAGCAGTGAGATCGGCTTGAGGACTAGCACAGATACGCAGTATTTT. This gives the protein CASSEIGLRTSTDTQYF.

V usage is TRBV5-1 and J usage is TRBJ2-1; 9 nucleotides match TRBD2. With 0 bases clipped from V and 4 bases from J, the junction kept 5 bases outside the gene matches. The CDR3 is 16 residues long. The germline V gene encodes CDR1 SGHRS and CDR2 YFSETQ. CDR3 amino acids: CASSLGSSGTYNEQFF. The CDR3 region has the DNA TGCGCCAGCAGCTTGGGATCTAGCGGGACGTACAATGAGCAGTTCTTC.

The chain couples TRBV5-4 to TRBJ2-6; 8 nucleotides line up with TRBD1. After removal of 4 bases from V and 2 bases from J, the junction contained 8 bases not matched to a gene. The CDR3 is 17 residues long. Germline CDR1 and CDR2: SGHNT and YYREEE (reference sequence). DNA for the CDR3: TGTGCCAGCAGCCCGGACAGGGAACGGACTGGGGCCAACGTCCTGACTTTC. Translating gives CASSPDRERTGANVLTF.

V gene TRBV4-1 combines with J gene TRBJ2-1, with TRBD2 matching over 11 bases. The germline CDR1 and CDR2 sequences are MGHRA and YSYEKL. The CDR3 covers 16 residues. J was trimmed by 6 bases and V by 3 bases; bases with no gene match: 7. The CDR3 protein is CASSHKTSGSINEQFF. The DNA of the CDR3 is TGCGCCAGCAGCCATAAAACTAGCGGGAGCATCAATGAGCAGTTCTTC.

Written as DNA, the CDR3 is TGTGCCAGCAGTTACGAGACAGGGGTTCAGCCCCAGCATTTT. Protein sequence: CASSYETGVQPQHF. The V gene is TRBV6-6, the J gene TRBJ1-5; 8 bases align to TRBD1. V lost 2 bases and J lost 6; bases outside the gene matches: 3. Looked up from germline, CDR1 is MNHNY and CDR2 is SVGAGI (reference sequence). The CDR3 length is 14 residues.

The chain joins TRBV2 to TRBJ2-1, with D possibly being TRBD1 or TRBD2 (6 bases each). Looked up from germline, CDR1 is SNHLY and CDR2 is FYNNEI. V lost 8 bases to trimming and J lost 8 bases, with 13 bases between them. The CDR3 consists of 12 residues. This CDR3 reads CASDGGRDEQFF. CDR3 bases: TGTGCCAGCGACGGGGGCAGGGATGAGCAGTTCTTC.

V and J are TRBV27 and TRBJ1-1, with D possibly TRBD1 on 6 matching bases. This CDR3 comprises 18 residues. Trimming took off 8 bases at V and 2 bases at J, with 27 bases between the two ends. Germline CDR1 MNHEY, CDR2 SMNVEV (reference sequence). CDR3: CASQPAGGTGAPNTEAFF. CDR3 in DNA: TGTGCCAGCCAACCAGCGGGGGGCACGGGCGCCCCAAACACTGAAGCTTTCTTT.

This clone appeared once. V gene TRBV18 combines with J gene TRBJ2-5; the match to TRBD1 covers 9 bases. CDR1 is KGHSH, CDR2 LQKENI, per germline. V was pared by 8 bases and J by 5 bases, with 6 bases of the junction left unmatched. The CDR3 covers 13 residues. The CDR3: CASQTGGSETQYF. The CDR3 DNA sequence: TGTGCCAGCCAGACAGGGGGAAGCGAGACCCAGTACTTC. The variable domain in full, with the rest retrieved from reference TRBV18 and TRBJ2-5, is NAGVMQNPRHLVRRRGQEARLRCSPMKGHSHVYWYRQLPEEGLKFMVYLQKENIIDESGMPKERFSAEFPKEGPSILRIQQVVRGDSAAYFCASQTGGSETQYFGPGTRLLVL.

The chain links TRBV2 to TRBJ1-5; D is undetermined. The CDR3 consists of 15 residues. V lost 0 bases and J lost 3, with 9 bases in between. Germline loops: CDR1 SNHLY, CDR2 FYNNEI. In nucleotides, the CDR3 is TGTGCCAGCAGTGAAGCCAGACGGGCCAATCAGCCCCAGCATTTT. Amino acids: CASSEARRANQPQHF.

V usage is TRBV11-3 and J usage is TRBJ1-6, with D possibly TRBD1 on 5 matching bases. Trimming removed 0 bases at V and 7 bases at J, with 10 bases between. The CDR3 extends over 15 amino acids. Per germline, CDR1 SGHNT and CDR2 YENEEA. CDR3 amino acids: CASSLDSRGNSPLHF. CDR3 in DNA: TGTGCCAGCAGCTTAGATTCCCGGGGGAATTCACCCCTCCACTTT.